Here is one TCR beta chain with its context. In its sample, this clonotype comes out as medium-sized (0.01 to 0.1%). Its antigen remains undetermined. The record has no base qualities; no much larger clone is one base away. TCRdb names Illumina HiSeq 2500 as the instrument used. Quantitative 5'-RACE with molecular barcodes was the method used to prepare the TCR beta libraries. In the paper's pipeline: A new computational method, built on a probabilistic model of VDJ rearrangement, was used to identify disease-linked TCR variants. TCRdb took the public reads, trimmed them with fastp at Q25, ran MiXCR for clone calling and kept in-frame beta chains. Rows with a matching CDR3 protein are joined into one entry that keeps the most common DNA and genes. What appears here as the V and J calls and clone size reflects TCRdb's work, not the paper's. This sample has fewer than 400,000 distinct CDR3 sequences in its table, and approximately 20% of those were observed once. Of the sample, roughly a sixth is held by the ten largest clones.

This entry comes from a study of CD8 T cells in ankylosing spondylitis listed by TCRdb under 2017. In terms of the full investigation: The study set out to find disease-linked TCR variants by profiling T cell receptor beta repertoires in ankylosing spondylitis patients and healthy donors. Peripheral blood was sampled, and synovial fluid was also collected from ankylosing spondylitis patients. The full study cohort comprised around 25 ankylosing spondylitis patients and around 100 healthy donors. Beyond this particular receptor, the publication reports: The disease-linked clones were reported to be significantly enriched in matched synovial fluid samples from ankylosing spondylitis patients. Some of the motif variants had been reported before in the synovial fluid and blood of reactive arthritis patients, a finding that suggests common disease-initiation mechanisms. A TCR beta motif made up of several highly homologous amino acid variants appeared to be characteristic of blood from ankylosing spondylitis patients. In peripheral blood, the disease-linked clones were found at relatively low frequencies and had a CD8+ phenotype.

According to the germline V gene (reference sequence), CDR1 reads DFQATT and CDR2 reads SNEGSKA. The CDR3 spans 13 residues, from the cysteine through the phenylalanine. Only the CDR3 part of the read is kept: 39 bases, read in frame from the first base. Relative to germline, V is 2 bases shorter and J is 8 bases shorter, with 13 bases between their ends. This sequence was found in a male donor with ankylosing spondylitis. Sequenced material: blood, either unsorted or a sorted T cell fraction (not recorded which). This chain joins TRBV20-1 to TRBJ2-1; perhaps TRBD1 is the D gene, with 6 bases matching. CDR3 region: CSARKGGGDEQFF. Here is the DNA: TGCAGTGCTAGAAAAGGGGGTGGGGATGAGCAGTTCTTC.